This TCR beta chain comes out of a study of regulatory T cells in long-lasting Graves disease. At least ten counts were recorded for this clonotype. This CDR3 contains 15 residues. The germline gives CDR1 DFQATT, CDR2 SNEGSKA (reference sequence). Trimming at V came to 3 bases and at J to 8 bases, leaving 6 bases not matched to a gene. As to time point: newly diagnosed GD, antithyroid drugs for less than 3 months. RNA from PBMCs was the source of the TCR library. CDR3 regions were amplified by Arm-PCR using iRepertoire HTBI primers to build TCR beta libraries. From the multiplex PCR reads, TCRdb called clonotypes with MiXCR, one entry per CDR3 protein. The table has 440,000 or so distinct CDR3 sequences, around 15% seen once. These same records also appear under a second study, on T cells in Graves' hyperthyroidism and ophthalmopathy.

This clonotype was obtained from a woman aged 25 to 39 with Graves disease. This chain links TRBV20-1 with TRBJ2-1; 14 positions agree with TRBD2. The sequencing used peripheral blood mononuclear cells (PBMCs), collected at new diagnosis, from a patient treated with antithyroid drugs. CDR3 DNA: TGCAGTGCTAGTGCGGGACTAGCGGGAGTTCATGAGCAGTTCTTC. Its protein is CSASAGLAGVHEQFF.